The rows below give T cell receptor beta chains drawn from one sample of a study of identical twins. TCRdb called the 5' RACE reads again in MiXCR, with one record for every CDR3 protein. The sample holds about 890,000 distinct CDR3 sequences; 12% are singletons and the top ten take about 1.6%. This sample also appeared in a second study, on yellow fever vaccine responses in identical twins.

Sequenced input: PBMCs. These receptors originate from a woman aged 18-29 years in good health. Each CDR3 is given with its conserved first and last residue. A D gene is named only where the DNA matches it firmly. Clone size is given for some rows only: seen once, a few or many times, or a class if the clone is expanded.

d_gene	abundance	v_gene	j_gene	CDR3nt	CDR3aa
.	many	TRBV4-2	TRBJ2-3	TGTGCCAGCAGCCAAGCCGATCAGGGACCAGATACGCAGTATTTT	CASSQADQGPDTQYF
.	.	TRBV20-1	TRBJ2-5	TGCAGTGCTAGCCCCCACTTGTACCAAGAGACCCAGTACTTC	CSASPHLYQETQYF
.	many	TRBV7-6	TRBJ2-2	TGTGCCAGCAGCGTTTCGACATTTAACACCGGGGAGCTGTTTTTT	CASSVSTFNTGELFF
.	few	TRBV25-1	TRBJ1-1	TGTGCCAGCAGTGGCTTCGGGGTGAACACTGAAGCTTTCTTT	CASSGFGVNTEAFF
.	once	TRBV7-8	TRBJ2-7	TGTGCCAGCAATATAAAGGCAGTTCTCGACTTCGAGCAGTACTTC	CASNIKAVLDFEQYF
.	few	TRBV20-1	TRBJ2-1	TGCAGTGCTAGAGAACCAAGAGGGGGTTACAATGAGCAGTTCTTC	CSAREPRGGYNEQFF
.	few	TRBV19	TRBJ2-1	TGTGCCAGTAAGGGGGCGTGGGCGGGAGACTACAATGAGCAGTTCTTC	CASKGAWAGDYNEQFF
.	few	TRBV12-3/TRBV12-4	TRBJ1-5	TGTGCCAGCAGTTGGAGTGGCCAGCCCCAGCATTTT	CASSWSGQPQHF
.	few	TRBV6-1	TRBJ2-7	TGTGCCAGCAGTGAAGCCGGGTCTTCCTACGAGCAGTACTTC	CASSEAGSSYEQYF
TRBD1	.	TRBV6-5	TRBJ2-4	TGTGCCAGCAGTATACCAACCTGGGACAGCCGAGCCAAAAACATTCAGTACTTC	CASSIPTWDSRAKNIQYF
.	few	TRBV12-3/TRBV12-4	TRBJ2-1	TGTGCCAGCAGTTTCCCCCCGGGAGTTTCGCGCAATGAGCAGTTCTTC	CASSFPPGVSRNEQFF
TRBD2	few	TRBV5-1	TRBJ2-1	TGCGCCAGCACCGGGAGCGGGAACTCCTACAATGAGCAGTTCTTC	CASTGSGNSYNEQFF
TRBD1	many	TRBV28	TRBJ2-2	TGTGCCAGCAGTTTAGGGGACAGGGACACCGGGGAGCTGTTTTTT	CASSLGDRDTGELFF
.	few	TRBV10-3	TRBJ2-3	TGTGCCATCAGCCGCCCAACTCCCATGGGCACAGATACGCAGTATTTT	CAISRPTPMGTDTQYF
TRBD1	.	TRBV27	TRBJ2-2	TGTGCCAGCAGTTTACACCGGGACAGGGACTACACCGGGGAGCTGTTTTTT	CASSLHRDRDYTGELFF
TRBD2	few	TRBV20-1	TRBJ2-7	TGCAGTGCTTCTAGCGGGGACGCCTACGAGCAGTACTTC	CSASSGDAYEQYF
TRBD2	few	TRBV15	TRBJ2-1	TGTGCCACCAGCCGCTCGGGACTAGCGGGGGCCAGAGCCTACAATGAGCAGTTCTTC	CATSRSGLAGARAYNEQFF
.	few	TRBV6-2/TRBV6-3	TRBJ1-4	TGTGCCAGCAGATACGGGACCCTTAATGAAAAACTGTTTTTT	CASRYGTLNEKLFF
.	.	TRBV20-1	TRBJ1-1	TGCAGTGGCGCAAATACAGCTGAAGCTTTCTTT	CSGANTAEAFF
.	.	TRBV7-2	TRBJ2-7	TGTGCCAGCAGCTTTACCCGGGCTGTCGAGCAGTACTTC	CASSFTRAVEQYF
.	.	TRBV4-1	TRBJ1-5	TGCGCCAGCAGCCAAGATCCCACCTACAATCAGCCCCAGCATTTT	CASSQDPTYNQPQHF
.	few	TRBV20-1	TRBJ1-5	TGCAGTGCTAAATCACAGGGTCAGCCCCAGCATTTT	CSAKSQGQPQHF
TRBD2	.	TRBV7-7	TRBJ2-3	TGTGCCAGCAGCCTAGGAGCGGGGGGGCCCGATACGCAGTATTTT	CASSLGAGGPDTQYF
TRBD2	.	TRBV20-1	TRBJ2-7	TGCAGTGCCCTAGCGGGAGACTCCTACGAGCAGTACTTC	CSALAGDSYEQYF
.	.	TRBV20-1	TRBJ2-5	TGCAGTGCTGTCTCTGGAGGACAAATTGGGGAGACCCAGTACTTC	CSAVSGGQIGETQYF
TRBD2	many	TRBV27	TRBJ2-1	TGTGCCAGCACCACTCCGGGACTATTATACAATGAGCAGTTCTTC	CASTTPGLLYNEQFF
.	.	TRBV2	TRBJ2-1	TGTGCCAGCATCCGTGGCCGAAATAACAATGAGCAGTTCTTC	CASIRGRNNNEQFF
TRBD2	.	TRBV6-1	TRBJ2-7	TGTGCCAGCAGGAACCACCTAGCGGGAGCTGCCGAGCAGTACTTC	CASRNHLAGAAEQYF
.	many	TRBV15	TRBJ2-1	TGTGCCACCAGCAGACTACCGTTCAATGAGCAGTTCTTC	CATSRLPFNEQFF
.	few	TRBV6-1	TRBJ2-5	TGTGCCAGCAGTGTAATTGGGGGTGGGTCGGAGACCCAGTACTTC	CASSVIGGGSETQYF
.	.	TRBV5-1	TRBJ2-5	TGCGCCAGCAGCCCCCGGGACATTGGGGAGACCCAGTACTTC	CASSPRDIGETQYF
.	many	TRBV12-3/TRBV12-4	TRBJ2-3	TGTGCCAGCTTGTCCGATACGCAGTATTTT	CASLSDTQYF
.	.	TRBV5-1	TRBJ1-1	TGCGCCAGCAGCCCCTGGGTGTGGGGGTCGAACACTGAAGCTTTCTTT	CASSPWVWGSNTEAFF
TRBD2	many	TRBV7-3	TRBJ2-5	TGTGCCAGCAGCGCCGGACTAGCGGGAGAGACCCAGTACTTC	CASSAGLAGETQYF
.	few	TRBV20-1	TRBJ2-5	TGCAGTGCTAGAGGGGCAGGGGAGGGAGAGACCCAGTACTTC	CSARGAGEGETQYF
TRBD2	few	TRBV19	TRBJ2-1	TGTGCCAGCAACCGGGGGGGGAATGAGCAGTTCTTC	CASNRGGNEQFF
.	few	TRBV20-1	TRBJ1-5	TGCAGTGCAGGGGAACAGGAGAATCAGCCCCAGCATTTT	CSAGEQENQPQHF
TRBD1	.	TRBV28	TRBJ2-2	TGTGCCAGCAGGTCTCAGGGGGCCTTGAACACCGGGGAGCTGTTTTTT	CASRSQGALNTGELFF
TRBD1	few	TRBV7-8	TRBJ1-2	TGTGCCAGCAGCTTACTCCGGGTCGACCGACAGGGTGATGGCTATGGCTACACCTTC	CASSLLRVDRQGDGYGYTF
.	few	TRBV12-3/TRBV12-4	TRBJ1-6	TGTGCCAGCAGTCCCATGGGTGGCTATAATTCACCCCTCCACTTT	CASSPMGGYNSPLHF
TRBD2	once	TRBV11-1	TRBJ2-2	TGTGCCAGCAGCCCACTAAGTCCTAGCGGGAGGTCTGGGACGAACACCGGGGAGCTGTTTTTT	CASSPLSPSGRSGTNTGELFF
.	many	TRBV3-1	TRBJ2-3	TGTGCCAGCCAGAGGCGGTTTACTTTGGATACGCAGTATTTT	CASQRRFTLDTQYF
.	.	TRBV3-1	TRBJ2-5	TGTGCCAGCAGCCATCAAAACCGGGGACTTGCTAAGGGAGAGACCCAGTACTTC	CASSHQNRGLAKGETQYF
.	.	TRBV20-1	TRBJ1-1	TGCAGTGCACACCCCAGGAACGGGGCGGAAGCTTTCTTT	CSAHPRNGAEAFF
.	.	TRBV10-1	TRBJ2-7	TGCGCCAGCAGTGCGACACATGATCCGTACGAGCAGTACTTC	CASSATHDPYEQYF
TRBD2	.	TRBV7-6	TRBJ2-1	TGTGCCAGCAGCCGACTAGCCCCCCACAATGAGCAGTTCTTC	CASSRLAPHNEQFF
TRBD2	.	TRBV7-9	TRBJ2-1	TGTGCCAGCAGCTTAGGCGGACTAGCGGAGGGGTACAATGAGCAGTTCTTC	CASSLGGLAEGYNEQFF
.	.	TRBV11-2	TRBJ2-1	TGTGCCAGCAGCTTTCAAGATGGGATACCGGTGGCGCCGAACAATGAGCAGTTCTTC	CASSFQDGIPVAPNNEQFF
TRBD2	.	TRBV28	TRBJ2-1	TGTGCCAGCAGTGGGACTAGCGGGGCCTACAATGGGCAGTTCTTC	CASSGTSGAYNGQFF
.	.	TRBV28	TRBJ1-6	TGTGCCAGCAGTTTACTCTTTACAGGGAGGGATTCACCCCTCCACTTT	CASSLLFTGRDSPLHF
.	few	TRBV10-3	TRBJ1-1	TGTGCCATGCAGACCGGGGGGTACACTGAAGCTTTCTTT	CAMQTGGYTEAFF
.	.	TRBV10-2	TRBJ2-4	TGCGCCAGCAGTGAGGGGACTCTAGCCAAAAACATTCAGTACTTC	CASSEGTLAKNIQYF
.	many	TRBV2	TRBJ1-1	TGTGCCAGCAGGACACAGGGTATAGGAGCTTTCTTT	CASRTQGIGAFF
TRBD2	many	TRBV9	TRBJ2-1	TGTGCCAGCAGCGTAGTCGCGGGAGGGGGGAGTGAGCAGTTCTTC	CASSVVAGGGSEQFF
TRBD2	.	TRBV7-3	TRBJ2-2	TGTGCCAGCAGCTTACGAGTCGCGGGAGGGACGAACACCGGGGAGCTGTTTTTT	CASSLRVAGGTNTGELFF